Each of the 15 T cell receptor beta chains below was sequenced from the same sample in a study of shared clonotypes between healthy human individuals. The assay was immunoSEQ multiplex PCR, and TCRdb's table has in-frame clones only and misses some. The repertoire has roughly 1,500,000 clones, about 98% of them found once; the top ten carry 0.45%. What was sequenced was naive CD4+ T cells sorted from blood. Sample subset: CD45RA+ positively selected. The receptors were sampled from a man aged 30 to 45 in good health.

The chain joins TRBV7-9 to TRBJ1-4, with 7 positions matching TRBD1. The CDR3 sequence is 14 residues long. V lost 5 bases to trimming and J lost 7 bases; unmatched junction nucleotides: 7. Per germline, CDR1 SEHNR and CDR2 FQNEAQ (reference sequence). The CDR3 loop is CASSLQGGFEKLFF. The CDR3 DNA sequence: TGTGCCAGCAGCCTCCAAGGGGGCTTTGAAAAACTGTTTTTT. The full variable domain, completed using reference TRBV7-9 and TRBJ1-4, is DTGVSQNPRHKITKRGQNVTFRCDPISEHNRLYWYRQTLGQGPEFLTYFQNEAQLEKSRLLSDRFSAERPKGSFSTLEIQRTEQGDSAMYLCASSLQGGFEKLFFGSGTQLSVL.

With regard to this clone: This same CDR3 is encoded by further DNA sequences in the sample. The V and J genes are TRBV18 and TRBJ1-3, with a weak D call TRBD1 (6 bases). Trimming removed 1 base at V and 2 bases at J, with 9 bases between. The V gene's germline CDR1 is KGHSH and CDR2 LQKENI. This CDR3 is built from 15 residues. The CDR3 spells CASSPLGAPGNTIYF. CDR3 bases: TGTGCCAGCTCACCACTGGGGGCGCCTGGAAACACCATATATTTT.

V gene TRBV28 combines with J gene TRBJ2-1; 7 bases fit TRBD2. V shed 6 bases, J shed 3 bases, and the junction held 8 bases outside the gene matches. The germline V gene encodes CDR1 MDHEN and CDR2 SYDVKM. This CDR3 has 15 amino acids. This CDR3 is CASSVTSHDYNEQFF. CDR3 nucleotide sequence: TGTGCCAGCAGCGTGACTAGCCACGACTACAATGAGCAGTTCTTC. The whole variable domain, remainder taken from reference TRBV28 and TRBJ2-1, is DVKVTQSSRYLVKRTGEKVFLECVQDMDHENMFWYRQDPGLGLRLIYFSYDVKMKEKGDIPEGYSVSREKKERFSLILESASTNQTSMYLCASSVTSHDYNEQFFGPGTRLTVL.

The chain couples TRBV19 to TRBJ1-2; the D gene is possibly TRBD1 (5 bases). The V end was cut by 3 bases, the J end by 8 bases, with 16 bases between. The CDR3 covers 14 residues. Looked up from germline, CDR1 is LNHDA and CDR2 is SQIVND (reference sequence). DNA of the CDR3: TGTGCCAGTAGTATCGTGCCAGGGCGAACGGGCTACACCTTC. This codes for CASSIVPGRTGYTF.

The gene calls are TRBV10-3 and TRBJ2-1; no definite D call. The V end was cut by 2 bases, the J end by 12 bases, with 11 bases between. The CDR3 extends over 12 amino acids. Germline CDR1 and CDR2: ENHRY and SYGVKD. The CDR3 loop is CAISELEERQFF. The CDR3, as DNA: TGTGCCATCAGTGAGCTCGAGGAGCGGCAGTTCTTC.

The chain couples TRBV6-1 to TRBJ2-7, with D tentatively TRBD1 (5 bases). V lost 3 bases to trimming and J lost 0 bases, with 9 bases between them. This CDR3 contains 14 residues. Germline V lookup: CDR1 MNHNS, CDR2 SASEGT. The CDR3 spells CASSDHRFSYEQYF. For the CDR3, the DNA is TGTGCCAGCAGTGACCACAGGTTCTCCTACGAGCAGTACTTC.

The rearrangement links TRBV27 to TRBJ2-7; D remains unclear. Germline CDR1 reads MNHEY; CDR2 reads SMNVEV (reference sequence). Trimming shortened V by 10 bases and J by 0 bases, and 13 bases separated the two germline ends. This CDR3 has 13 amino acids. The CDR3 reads CATRRGSSYEQYF. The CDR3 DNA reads TGTGCCACCAGACGTGGAAGCTCCTACGAGCAGTACTTC.

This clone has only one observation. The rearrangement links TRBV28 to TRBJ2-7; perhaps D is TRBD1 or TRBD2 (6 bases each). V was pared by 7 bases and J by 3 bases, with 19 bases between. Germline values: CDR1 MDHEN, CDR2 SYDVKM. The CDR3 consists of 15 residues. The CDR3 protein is CASNLRPGALYEQYF. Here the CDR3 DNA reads TGTGCCAGCAACCTCAGACCGGGGGCTCTCTACGAGCAGTACTTC.

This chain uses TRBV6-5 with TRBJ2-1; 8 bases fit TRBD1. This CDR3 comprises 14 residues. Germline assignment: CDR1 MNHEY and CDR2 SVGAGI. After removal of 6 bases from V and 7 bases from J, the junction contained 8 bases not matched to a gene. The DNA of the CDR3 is TGTGCCAGCAGAGGACAGGGCTTGGGAAATGAGCAGTTCTTC. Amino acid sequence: CASRGQGLGNEQFF.

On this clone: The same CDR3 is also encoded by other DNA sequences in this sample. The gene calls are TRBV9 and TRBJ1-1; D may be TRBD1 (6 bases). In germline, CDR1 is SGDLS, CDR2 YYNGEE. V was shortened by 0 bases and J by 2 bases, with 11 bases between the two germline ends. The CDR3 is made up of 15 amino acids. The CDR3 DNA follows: TGTGCCAGCAGCGTAGTTTTGGGGGCAAACACTGAAGCTTTCTTT. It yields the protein CASSVVLGANTEAFF.

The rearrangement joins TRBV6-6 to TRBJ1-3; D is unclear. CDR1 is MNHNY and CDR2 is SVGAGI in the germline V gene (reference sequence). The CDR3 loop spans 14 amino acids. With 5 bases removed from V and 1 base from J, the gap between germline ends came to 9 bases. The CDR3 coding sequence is TGTGCCAGCAGTAGGGCCAGTTCTGGAAACACCATATATTTT. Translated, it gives CASSRASSGNTIYF.

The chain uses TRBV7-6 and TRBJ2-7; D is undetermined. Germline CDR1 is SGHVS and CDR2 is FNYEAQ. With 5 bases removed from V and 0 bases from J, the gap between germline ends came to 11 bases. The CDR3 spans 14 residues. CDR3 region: CASSVLSNSYEQYF. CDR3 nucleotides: TGTGCCAGCAGCGTTTTAAGTAACTCCTACGAGCAGTACTTC.

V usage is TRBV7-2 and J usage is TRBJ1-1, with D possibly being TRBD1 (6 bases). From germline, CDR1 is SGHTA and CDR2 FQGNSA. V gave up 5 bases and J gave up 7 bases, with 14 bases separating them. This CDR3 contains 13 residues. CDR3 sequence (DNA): TGTGCCAGCAGCCCACACAGGGCAGATGAAGCTTTCTTT. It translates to CASSPHRADEAFF.

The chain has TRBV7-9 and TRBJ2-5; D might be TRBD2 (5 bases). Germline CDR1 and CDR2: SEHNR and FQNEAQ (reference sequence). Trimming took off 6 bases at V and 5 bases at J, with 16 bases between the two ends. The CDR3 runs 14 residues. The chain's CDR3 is CASSGRPSGETQYF. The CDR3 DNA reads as TGTGCCAGCAGTGGGCGTCCCTCGGGGGAGACCCAGTACTTC. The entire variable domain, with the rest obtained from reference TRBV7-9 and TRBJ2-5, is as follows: DTGVSQNPRHKITKRGQNVTFRCDPISEHNRLYWYRQTLGQGPEFLTYFQNEAQLEKSRLLSDRFSAERPKGSFSTLEIQRTEQGDSAMYLCASSGRPSGETQYFGPGTRLLVL.

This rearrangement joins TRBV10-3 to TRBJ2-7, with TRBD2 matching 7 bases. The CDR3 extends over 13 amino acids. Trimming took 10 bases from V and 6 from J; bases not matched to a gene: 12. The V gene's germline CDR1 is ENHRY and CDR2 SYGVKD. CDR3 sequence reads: CATGRGSEVEQYF. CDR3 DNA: TGTGCCACCGGGCGCGGGAGTGAGGTCGAGCAGTACTTC.